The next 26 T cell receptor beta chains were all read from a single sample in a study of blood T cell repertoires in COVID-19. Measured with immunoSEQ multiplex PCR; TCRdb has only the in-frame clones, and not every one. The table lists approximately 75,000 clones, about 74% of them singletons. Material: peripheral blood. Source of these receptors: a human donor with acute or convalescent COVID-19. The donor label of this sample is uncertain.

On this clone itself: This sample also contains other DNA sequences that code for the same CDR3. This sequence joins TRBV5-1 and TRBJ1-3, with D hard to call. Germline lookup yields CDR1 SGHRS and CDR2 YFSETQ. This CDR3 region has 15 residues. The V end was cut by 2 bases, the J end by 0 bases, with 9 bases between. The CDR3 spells CASSLSQFSGNTIYF. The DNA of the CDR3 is TGCGCCAGCAGCTTATCACAGTTCTCTGGAAACACCATATATTTT. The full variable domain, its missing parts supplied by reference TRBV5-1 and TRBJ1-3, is KAGVTQTPRYLIKTRGQQVTLSCSPISGHRSVSWYQQTPGQGLQFLFEYFSETQRNKGNFPGRFSGRQFSNSRSEMNVSTLELGDSALYLCASSLSQFSGNTIYFGEGSWLTVV.

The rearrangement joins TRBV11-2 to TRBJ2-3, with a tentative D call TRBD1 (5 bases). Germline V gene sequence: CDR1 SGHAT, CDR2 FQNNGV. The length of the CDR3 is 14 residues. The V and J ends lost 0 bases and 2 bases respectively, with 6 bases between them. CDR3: CASSLDRATDTQYF. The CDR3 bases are TGTGCCAGCAGCTTAGACAGGGCCACAGATACGCAGTATTTT.

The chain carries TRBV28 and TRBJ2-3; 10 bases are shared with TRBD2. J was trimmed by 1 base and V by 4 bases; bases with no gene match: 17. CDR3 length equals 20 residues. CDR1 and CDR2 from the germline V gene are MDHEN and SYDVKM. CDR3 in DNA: TGTGCCAGCAGTTCAACGGGAGCGGGGGTGGGGACTAGCGGCACAGATACGCAGTATTTT. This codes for CASSSTGAGVGTSGTDTQYF.

CDR3 DNA sequence: TGTGCCAGCAGAGCCGGGGGAGGCACTGAAGCTTTCTTT. Translating it yields CASRAGGGTEAFF. The V gene is TRBV6-4, the J gene TRBJ1-1; a possible D gene is TRBD1 (5 bases). Germline lookup yields CDR1 MRHNA and CDR2 SNTAGT. V was trimmed by 6 bases and J by 4 bases, leaving 12 bases between them. This CDR3 contains 13 residues.

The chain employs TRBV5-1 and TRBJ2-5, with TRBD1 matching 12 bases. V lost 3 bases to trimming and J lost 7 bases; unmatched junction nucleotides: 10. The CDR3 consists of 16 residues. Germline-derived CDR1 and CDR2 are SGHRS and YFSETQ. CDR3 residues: CASSSPGTGGQGTQYF. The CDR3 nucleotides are TGCGCCAGCAGCTCGCCCGGGACAGGGGGCCAGGGGACCCAGTACTTC.

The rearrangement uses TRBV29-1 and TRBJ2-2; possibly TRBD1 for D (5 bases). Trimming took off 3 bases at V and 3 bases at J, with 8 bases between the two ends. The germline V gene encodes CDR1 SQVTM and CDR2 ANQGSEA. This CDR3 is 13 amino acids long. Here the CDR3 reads CSVDQGYTGELFF. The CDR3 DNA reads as TGCAGCGTTGATCAGGGTTACACCGGGGAGCTGTTTTTT.

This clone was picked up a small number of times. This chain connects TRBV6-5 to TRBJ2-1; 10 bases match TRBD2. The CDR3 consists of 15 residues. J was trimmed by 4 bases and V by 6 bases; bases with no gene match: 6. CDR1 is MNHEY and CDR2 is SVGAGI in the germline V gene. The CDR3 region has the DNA TGTGCCAGCAGACGGACTAGCGGAGCTTACAATGAGCAGTTCTTC. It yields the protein CASRRTSGAYNEQFF.

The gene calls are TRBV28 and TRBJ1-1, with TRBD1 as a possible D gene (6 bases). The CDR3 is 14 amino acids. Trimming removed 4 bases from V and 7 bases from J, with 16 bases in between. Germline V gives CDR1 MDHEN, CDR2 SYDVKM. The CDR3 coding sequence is TGTGCCAGCAGTTCTTTAGTTTCAGGGGATGAAGCTTTCTTT. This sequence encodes CASSSLVSGDEAFF.

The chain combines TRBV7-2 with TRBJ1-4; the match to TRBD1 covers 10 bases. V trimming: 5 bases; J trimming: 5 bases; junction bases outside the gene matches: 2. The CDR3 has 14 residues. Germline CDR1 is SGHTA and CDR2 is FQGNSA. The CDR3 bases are TGTGCCAGCAGCCCGGACAGGGGGAATGAAAAACTGTTTTTT. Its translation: CASSPDRGNEKLFF.

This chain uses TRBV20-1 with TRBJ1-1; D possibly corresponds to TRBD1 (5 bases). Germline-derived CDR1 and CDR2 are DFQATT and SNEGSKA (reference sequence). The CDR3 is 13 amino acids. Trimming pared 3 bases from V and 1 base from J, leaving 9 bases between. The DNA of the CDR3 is TGCAGTGCTAGTGACGACAGGAACACTGAAGCTTTCTTT. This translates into CSASDDRNTEAFF.

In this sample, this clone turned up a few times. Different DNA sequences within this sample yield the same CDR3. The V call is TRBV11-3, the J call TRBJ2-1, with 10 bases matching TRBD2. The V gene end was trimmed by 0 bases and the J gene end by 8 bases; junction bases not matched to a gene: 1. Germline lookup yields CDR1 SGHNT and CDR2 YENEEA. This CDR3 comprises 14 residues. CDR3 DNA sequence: TGTGCCAGCAGCTTAGATGGGACTAGCGATGAGCAGTTCTTC. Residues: CASSLDGTSDEQFF.

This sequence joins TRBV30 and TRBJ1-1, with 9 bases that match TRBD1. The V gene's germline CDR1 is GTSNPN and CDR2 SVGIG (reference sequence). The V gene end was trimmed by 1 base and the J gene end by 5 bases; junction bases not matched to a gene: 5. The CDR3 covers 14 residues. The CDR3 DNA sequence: TGTGCCTGGAGTGAACAGGGGGCAGGTACTGAAGCTTTCTTT. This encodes CAWSEQGAGTEAFF.

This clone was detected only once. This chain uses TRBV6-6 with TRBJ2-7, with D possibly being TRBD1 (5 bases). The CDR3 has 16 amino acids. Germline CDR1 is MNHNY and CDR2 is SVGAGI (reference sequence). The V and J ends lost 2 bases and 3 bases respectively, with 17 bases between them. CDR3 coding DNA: TGTGCCAGCAGTTACGGGGCCTGGCAGGACCACTACGAGCAGTACTTC. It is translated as CASSYGAWQDHYEQYF.

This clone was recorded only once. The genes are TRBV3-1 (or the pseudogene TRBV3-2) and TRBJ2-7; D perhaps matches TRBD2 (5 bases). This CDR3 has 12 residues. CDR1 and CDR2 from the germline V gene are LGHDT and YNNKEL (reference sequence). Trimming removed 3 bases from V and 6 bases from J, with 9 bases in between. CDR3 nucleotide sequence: TGTGCCAGCAGCCATGCGGGTCTCGAGCAGTACTTC. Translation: CASSHAGLEQYF.

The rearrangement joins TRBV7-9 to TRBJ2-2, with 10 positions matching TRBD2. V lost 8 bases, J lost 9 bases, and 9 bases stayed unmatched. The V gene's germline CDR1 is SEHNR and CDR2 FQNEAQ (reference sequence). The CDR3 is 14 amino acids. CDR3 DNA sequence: TGTGCCAGCGGAAGGACTAGCGGCCACCGGGAGCTGTTTTTT. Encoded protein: CASGRTSGHRELFF.

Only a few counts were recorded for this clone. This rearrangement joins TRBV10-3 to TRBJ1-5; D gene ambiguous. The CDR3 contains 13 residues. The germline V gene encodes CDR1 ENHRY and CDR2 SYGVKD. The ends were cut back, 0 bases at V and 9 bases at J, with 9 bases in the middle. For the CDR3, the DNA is TGTGCCATCAGTGAGTCGGCGGTGGGGCCCCAGCATTTT. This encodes CAISESAVGPQHF.

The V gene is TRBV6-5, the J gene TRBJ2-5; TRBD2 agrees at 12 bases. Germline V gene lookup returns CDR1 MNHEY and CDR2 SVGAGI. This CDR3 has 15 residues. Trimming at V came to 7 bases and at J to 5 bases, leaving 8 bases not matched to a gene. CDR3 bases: TGTGCCAGCAAATCTAGCGGGGGGGTGTATGAGACCCAGTACTTC. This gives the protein CASKSSGGVYETQYF.

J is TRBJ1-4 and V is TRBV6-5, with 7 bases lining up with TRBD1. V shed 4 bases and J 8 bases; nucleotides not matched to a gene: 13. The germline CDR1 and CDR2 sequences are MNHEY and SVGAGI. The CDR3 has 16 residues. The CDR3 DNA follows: TGTGCCAGCAGTTCCCCCCGACAGGGTTTCGGGGAAAAACTGTTTTTT. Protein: CASSSPRQGFGEKLFF.

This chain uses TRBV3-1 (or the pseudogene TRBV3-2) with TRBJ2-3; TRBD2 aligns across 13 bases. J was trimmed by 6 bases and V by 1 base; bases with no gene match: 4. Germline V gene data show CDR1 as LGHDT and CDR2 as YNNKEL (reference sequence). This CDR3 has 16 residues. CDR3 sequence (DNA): TGTGCCAGCAGCCAAGGGACTAGCGGGAGTCGGGATACGCAGTATTTT. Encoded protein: CASSQGTSGSRDTQYF.

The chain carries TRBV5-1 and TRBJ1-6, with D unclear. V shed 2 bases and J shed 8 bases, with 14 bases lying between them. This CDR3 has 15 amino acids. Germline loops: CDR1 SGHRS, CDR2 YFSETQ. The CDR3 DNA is TGCGCCAGCAGCTTTGATGGCCCAGAAGATTCACCCCTCCACTTT. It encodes CASSFDGPEDSPLHF. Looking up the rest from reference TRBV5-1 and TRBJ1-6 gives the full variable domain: KAGVTQTPRYLIKTRGQQVTLSCSPISGHRSVSWYQQTPGQGLQFLFEYFSETQRNKGNFPGRFSGRQFSNSRSEMNVSTLELGDSALYLCASSFDGPEDSPLHFGNGTRLTVT.

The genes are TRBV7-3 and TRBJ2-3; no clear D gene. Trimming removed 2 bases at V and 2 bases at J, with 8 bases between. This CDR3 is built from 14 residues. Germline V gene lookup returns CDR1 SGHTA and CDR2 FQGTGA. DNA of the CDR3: TGTGCCAGCAGCTTACGAGGCGACACAGATACGCAGTATTTT. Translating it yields CASSLRGDTDTQYF.

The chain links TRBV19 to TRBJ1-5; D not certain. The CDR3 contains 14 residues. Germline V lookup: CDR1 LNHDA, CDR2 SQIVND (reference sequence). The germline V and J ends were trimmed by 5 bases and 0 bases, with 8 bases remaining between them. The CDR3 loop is CASSLRGSNQPQHF. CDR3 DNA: TGTGCCAGTAGTCTCCGGGGTAGCAATCAGCCCCAGCATTTT.

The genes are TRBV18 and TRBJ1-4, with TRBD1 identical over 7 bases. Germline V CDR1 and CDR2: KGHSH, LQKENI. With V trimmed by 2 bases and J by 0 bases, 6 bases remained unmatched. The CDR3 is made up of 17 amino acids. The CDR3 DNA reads TGTGCCAGCTCACCAGGGCACAGGGGAGCAACTAATGAAAAACTGTTTTTT. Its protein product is CASSPGHRGATNEKLFF.

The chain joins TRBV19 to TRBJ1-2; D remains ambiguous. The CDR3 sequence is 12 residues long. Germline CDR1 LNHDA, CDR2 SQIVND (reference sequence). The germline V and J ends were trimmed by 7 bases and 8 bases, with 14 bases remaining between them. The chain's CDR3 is CASTALLGGYTF. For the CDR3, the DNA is TGTGCCAGTACAGCCCTGCTGGGCGGCTACACCTTC. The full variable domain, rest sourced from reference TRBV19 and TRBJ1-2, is DGGITQSPKYLFRKEGQNVTLSCEQNLNHDAMYWYRQDPGQGLRLIYYSQIVNDFQKGDIAEGYSVSREKKESFPLTVTSAQKNPTAFYLCASTALLGGYTFGSGTRLTVV.

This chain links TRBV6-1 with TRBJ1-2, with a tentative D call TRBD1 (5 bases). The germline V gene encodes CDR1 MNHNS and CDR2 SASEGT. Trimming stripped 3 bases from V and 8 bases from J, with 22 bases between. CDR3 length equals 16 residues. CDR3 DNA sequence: TGTGCCAGCAGTGAGGGAGGGGCAGGGACTGAAGGAGGCTACACCTTC. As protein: CASSEGGAGTEGGYTF.

CDR3 region: CASSQVQDGYTF. The CDR3 region has the DNA TGTGCCAGCAGCCAAGTACAGGATGGCTACACCTTC. The chain recombines TRBV4-2 with TRBJ1-2, with D possibly being TRBD1 (5 bases). The CDR3 totals 12 residues. Germline-derived CDR1 and CDR2 are LGHNA and YNFKEQ. Trimming took off 1 base at V and 6 bases at J, with 6 bases between the two ends.